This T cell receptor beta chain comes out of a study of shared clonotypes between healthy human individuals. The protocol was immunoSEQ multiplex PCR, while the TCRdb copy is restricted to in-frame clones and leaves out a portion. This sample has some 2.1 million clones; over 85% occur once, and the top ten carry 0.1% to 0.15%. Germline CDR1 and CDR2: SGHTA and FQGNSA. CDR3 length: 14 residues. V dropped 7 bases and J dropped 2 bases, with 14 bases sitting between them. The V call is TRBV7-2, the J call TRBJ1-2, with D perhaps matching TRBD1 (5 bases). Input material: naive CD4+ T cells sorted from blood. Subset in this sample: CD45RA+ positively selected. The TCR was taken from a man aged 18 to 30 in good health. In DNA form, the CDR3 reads TGTGCCAGCACCCCGGTGGAGGGGAACTATGGCTACACCTTC. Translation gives CASTPVEGNYGYTF.